The 26 T cell receptor beta chains in this list originate from one sample, sequenced in a study of control samples from healthy donors and cancer patients. Sequencing was performed with immunoSEQ multiplex PCR; in TCRdb, only in-frame clones are kept and a portion is missing. The repertoire includes 25,000 to 30,000 clones, 65% to 90% of them detected once, and 6.5% to 8% sits in the top ten. Input material: PBMCs. Source of these receptors: a woman aged 55-70 years with head and neck cancer.

The V gene is TRBV28, the J gene TRBJ1-5; 7 bases agree with TRBD1. This CDR3 has 13 residues. The germline CDR1 and CDR2 sequences are MDHEN and SYDVKM. V shed 8 bases, J shed 10 bases, and the junction held 11 bases outside the gene matches. The CDR3 reads CASQTGSQSPQHF. DNA for the CDR3: TGTGCCAGCCAGACAGGGAGTCAGTCCCCCCAGCATTTT.

On this clone: An end of the junction does not agree with germline; a read error may underlie this. The J gene is TRBJ1-2, the V gene TRBV14, with a possible D match to TRBD1 (5 bases). The CDR3 extends over 14 amino acids. From germline, CDR1 is SGHDN and CDR2 FVKESK. CDR3 bases: TGTGCCAGCAGCCAAGGCGGACACTCCTATAGCTACACCTTC. Translation: CASSQGGHSYSYTF.

The J gene is TRBJ1-3, the V gene TRBV2; D is possibly TRBD1 (5 bases). This CDR3 contains 13 residues. CDR1 and CDR2 (germline): SNHLY, FYNNEI. Trimming removed 8 bases at V and 4 bases at J, with 12 bases between. The CDR3 loop is CASQGTPGNTIYF. CDR3 nucleotides: TGTGCCAGCCAGGGAACGCCAGGAAACACCATATATTTT. Complete variable domain (other parts from reference TRBV2 and TRBJ1-3): EPEVTQTPSHQVTQMGQEVILRCVPISNHLYFYWYRQILGQKVEFLVSFYNNEISEKSEIFDDQFSVERPDGSNFTLKIRSTKLEDSAMYFCASQGTPGNTIYFGEGSWLTVV.

The chain employs TRBV7-8 and TRBJ1-1, with D tentatively TRBD1 (5 bases). Germline V gene data show CDR1 as SGHVS and CDR2 as FQNEAQ. CDR3 length: 15 amino acids. The V end was cut by 2 bases, the J end by 6 bases, with 16 bases between. The CDR3 sequence is CASSLYGQGAAEAFF. In nucleotides, the CDR3 is TGTGCCAGCAGCTTATATGGCCAGGGCGCCGCTGAAGCTTTCTTT.

This sequence joins TRBV19 and TRBJ1-5; D perhaps matches TRBD1 (5 bases). Germline V CDR1 and CDR2: LNHDA, SQIVND (reference sequence). There are 16 residues in the CDR3. V lost 3 bases and J lost 7, with 19 bases in between. CDR3 bases: TGTGCCAGTAGTATGATTCCTGGGGGGTCAGGGCAGCCCCAGCATTTT. Protein product: CASSMIPGGSGQPQHF.

V usage is TRBV6-5 and J usage is TRBJ1-2, with no clear D. CDR1 is MNHEY, CDR2 SVGAGI, per germline. With 2 bases removed from V and 8 bases from J, the gap between germline ends came to 9 bases. This CDR3 is built from 12 residues. The CDR3 sequence: CASSYREGGYTF. The CDR3 DNA reads as TGTGCCAGCAGTTACAGGGAGGGCGGCTACACCTTC.

The chain employs TRBV9 and TRBJ1-3; tentative D call: TRBD1 (5 bases). The CDR3 is made up of 15 amino acids. Germline CDR1 SGDLS, CDR2 YYNGEE. Trimming pared 0 bases from V and 5 bases from J, leaving 12 bases between. CDR3 amino acids: CASSVGTGNRNTIYF. In DNA form, the CDR3 reads TGTGCCAGCAGCGTAGGCACAGGCAACAGAAACACCATATATTTT.

The chain combines TRBV5-5 with TRBJ1-4; 9 positions match TRBD1. Per germline, CDR1 SGHKS and CDR2 YYEKEE (reference sequence). The CDR3 consists of 15 residues. The junction had 6 bases not matched to a gene; V was cut back by 4 bases and J by 5 bases. CDR3 sequence reads: CASSPDDRGNEKLFF. CDR3 nucleotides: TGTGCCAGCAGCCCGGACGACAGGGGGAATGAAAAACTGTTTTTT.

The genes are TRBV19 and TRBJ2-7; D is undetermined. The CDR3 totals 14 residues. V was pared by 2 bases and J by 9 bases, with 17 bases between. CDR1 is LNHDA and CDR2 is SQIVND in the germline V gene (reference sequence). The CDR3: CASSISYGYVGQYF. CDR3 nucleotide sequence: TGTGCCAGTAGTATATCCTACGGTTACGTTGGGCAGTACTTC.

V is TRBV2 and J is TRBJ2-4; no clear D. CDR1 and CDR2 (germline): SNHLY, FYNNEI. CDR3 length: 15 amino acids. V lost 4 bases, J lost 10 bases, and 20 bases lay in between. In DNA form, the CDR3 reads TGTGCCAGCAGTGCACCCCGATCCCTCAGCCAAATTCAGTACTTC. Encoded protein: CASSAPRSLSQIQYF.

The chain carries TRBV5-1 and TRBJ2-1; D is unclear. V lost 4 bases to trimming and J lost 0 bases, with 14 bases between them. CDR3 length equals 16 residues. CDR1 SGHRS and CDR2 YFSETQ come from the germline V gene. DNA for the CDR3: TGCGCCAGCAGCCTGCCGACCCCGAGCTCCTACAATGAGCAGTTCTTC. As protein: CASSLPTPSSYNEQFF. Full variable domain (rest looked up from reference TRBV5-1 and TRBJ2-1): KAGVTQTPRYLIKTRGQQVTLSCSPISGHRSVSWYQQTPGQGLQFLFEYFSETQRNKGNFPGRFSGRQFSNSRSEMNVSTLELGDSALYLCASSLPTPSSYNEQFFGPGTRLTVL.

V is TRBV30 and J is TRBJ2-5, with D hard to call. CDR1 and CDR2 from the germline V gene are GTSNPN and SVGIG (reference sequence). This CDR3 is 13 amino acids long. V lost 0 bases to trimming and J lost 0 bases, with 5 bases between them. The CDR3 is CAWSVGYQETQYF. The CDR3 coding sequence is TGTGCCTGGAGTGTCGGCTACCAAGAGACCCAGTACTTC.

This clone appeared a few times. J is TRBJ1-6 and V is TRBV7-8, with D tentatively TRBD1 (5 bases). The CDR3 extends over 15 amino acids. V lost 9 bases, J lost 3 bases, and 15 bases lay in between. Germline assignment: CDR1 SGHVS and CDR2 FQNEAQ. CDR3 bases: TGTGCCAGTAAAGAGGGGCTGGACTATAATTCACCCCTCCACTTT. Its protein product is CASKEGLDYNSPLHF.

V gene TRBV10-1 combines with J gene TRBJ1-5; D is unclear. Germline V gene data show CDR1 as WNHNN and CDR2 as SYGVQD (reference sequence). The CDR3 length is 15 residues. V was cut by 1 base and J by 3 bases, with 10 bases left in between. The CDR3 region is CASSEWSIHNQPQHF. As DNA, the CDR3 is TGCGCCAGCAGTGAGTGGTCAATTCACAATCAGCCCCAGCATTTT.

Only one count was recorded for this clone. The rearrangement uses TRBV6-5 and TRBJ2-7; D possibly corresponds to TRBD1 (6 bases). The CDR3 contains 14 residues. CDR1 MNHEY and CDR2 SVGAGI come from the germline V gene. The ends were cut back, 6 bases at V and 2 bases at J, with 14 bases in the middle. CDR3 DNA sequence: TGTGCCAGCAGGAGACAGGCCTTAACCTACGAGCAGTACTTC. This translates into CASRRQALTYEQYF.

The chain employs TRBV19 and TRBJ2-1; D is unresolved. Trimming shortened V by 0 bases and J by 4 bases, and 13 bases separated the two germline ends. This CDR3 region has 16 residues. Looked up from germline, CDR1 is LNHDA and CDR2 is SQIVND (reference sequence). The DNA for the CDR3 is TGTGCCAGTAGTATAGAAGCCCGGGTAGGATACAATGAGCAGTTCTTC. Translating gives CASSIEARVGYNEQFF.

The sample holds a few counts of this clone. The chain uses TRBV19 and TRBJ2-1, with TRBD1 as a possible D gene (5 bases). V dropped 2 bases and J dropped 7 bases, with 15 bases sitting between them. This CDR3 region has 15 residues. CDR1 and CDR2 from the germline V gene are LNHDA and SQIVND (reference sequence). CDR3 protein: CASSISSVQVNEQFF. CDR3 bases: TGTGCCAGTAGTATATCCTCGGTACAGGTGAATGAGCAGTTCTTC.

The rearrangement uses TRBV24-1 and TRBJ1-2; D is unresolved. CDR1 KGHDR and CDR2 SFDVKD come from the germline V gene. CDR3 length: 11 residues. The V and J ends lost 4 bases and 4 bases respectively, with 3 bases between them. CDR3 in DNA: TGTGCCACCAGTGACGGCTATGGCTACACCTTC. It encodes CATSDGYGYTF.

This clone occurred once. The gene calls are TRBV11-3 and TRBJ1-1, with unresolved D. V was cut by 0 bases and J by 1 base, with 12 bases left in between. Germline V gene data show CDR1 as SGHNT and CDR2 as YENEEA. The CDR3 spans 16 residues. CDR3 in DNA: TGTGCCAGCAGCTTAGAGGGCGGTCCCGGGAACACTGAAGCTTTCTTT. As protein: CASSLEGGPGNTEAFF.

V gene TRBV12-5 combines with J gene TRBJ2-1; TRBD1 matches 11 bases. This CDR3 spans 15 amino acids. The V and J ends lost 6 bases and 2 bases, in that order; junction bases with no gene match: 3. Germline V gives CDR1 LGHNT, CDR2 FRNRAP. The CDR3 is CASGRTGGPYNEQFF. In nucleotides, the CDR3 is TGTGCTAGTGGAAGGACAGGGGGCCCCTACAATGAGCAGTTCTTC.

V and J are TRBV7-3 and TRBJ1-2, with 9 bases fitting TRBD1. The ends lost 5 bases at V and 6 bases at J; junction bases unmatched: 4. The CDR3 length is 13 residues. Germline V lookup: CDR1 SGHTA, CDR2 FQGTGA. The CDR3 DNA follows: TGTGCCAGCAGCGCCACAGGGGGCAATGGCTACACCTTC. This encodes CASSATGGNGYTF.

V gene TRBV6-2 or TRBV6-3 combines with J gene TRBJ2-6, with TRBD1 matching 11 bases. V was pared by 4 bases and J by 1 base, with 6 bases of the junction left unmatched. CDR1 is MNHEY and CDR2 is SVGEGT in the germline V gene. The CDR3 sequence is 18 residues long. The DNA for the CDR3 is TGTGCCAGCAGTTCCTTCGGACAGGGGGCGTCTGGGGCCAACGTCCTGACTTTC. The encoded protein is CASSSFGQGASGANVLTF.

A few counts support this clone. This chain joins TRBV6-5 and TRBJ1-5; no clear D gene. CDR1 is MNHEY and CDR2 is SVGAGI in the germline V gene. Deletions cut 5 bases from V and 3 bases from J, with 14 bases between. The CDR3 has 15 residues. The CDR3 spells CASSMEPGLNQPQHF. The CDR3, as DNA: TGTGCCAGCAGTATGGAGCCGGGTCTCAATCAGCCCCAGCATTTT.

This chain links TRBV4-2 with TRBJ2-2, with D tentatively TRBD1 (6 bases). This CDR3 is 16 amino acids long. Germline V gene data show CDR1 as LGHNA and CDR2 as YNFKEQ. V was trimmed by 1 base and J by 1 base, leaving 10 bases between them. The CDR3 DNA is TGTGCCAGCAGCCAAGGCACAGGGTTGAACACCGGGGAGCTGTTTTTT. Residues: CASSQGTGLNTGELFF.

This chain joins TRBV5-4 and TRBJ1-2, with D unresolved. This CDR3 spans 13 amino acids. Trimming removed 3 bases at V and 3 bases at J, with 9 bases between. Germline lookup yields CDR1 SGHNT and CDR2 YYREEE (reference sequence). The CDR3 protein is CASSSLFHYGYTF. The CDR3 DNA follows: TGTGCCAGCAGCTCCCTCTTCCACTATGGCTACACCTTC.

V is TRBV19 and J is TRBJ2-7; 11 bases are a match to TRBD2. The CDR3 is 13 amino acids. CDR1 is LNHDA, CDR2 SQIVND, per germline (reference sequence). With 5 bases clipped from V and 5 bases from J, the junction kept 2 bases outside the gene matches. This CDR3 reads CASSSTSGNEQYF. CDR3 in DNA: TGTGCCAGTAGTTCGACTAGCGGGAACGAGCAGTACTTC.